This is a list of T cell receptor beta chains from one sample in a study of T-cell reconstitution after alpha-beta-depleted transplantation in children. TCRdb recomputed calls from the PCR reads with MiXCR, one row per CDR3 protein. The table records under 300,000 distinct CDR3 sequences, about 9.9% of them present only once. Sequenced material: peripheral blood, taken 180 days after TCRalphabeta/CD19-depleted stem cell transplant. The receptors come from a male patient between 2 and 10 years old who had a stem cell transplant for chronic granulomatous disease, so the T cells may come from the graft donor. Each CDR3 is given with its conserved first and last residue. Each record gives: J gene, V gene, CDR3 length, D gene, clone size, CDR3 DNA, CDR3 protein. A D gene is named only where the DNA matches it firmly. Clone size is not always given. Where it is, it says once, few, many or a class for expanded clones.

J: TRBJ2-3; V: TRBV29-1; length: 14; D: TRBD2; size: many; DNA: TGCAGCGTCGGAGCGGGGGTCCTCACAGATACGCAGTATTTT; CDR3: CSVGAGVLTDTQYF
J: TRBJ1-2; V: TRBV12-3/TRBV12-4; length: 14; D: -; size: many; DNA: TGTGCCAGCAGACCAGGGTTTCAGCGCGGCGGCTACACCTTC; CDR3: CASRPGFQRGGYTF
J: TRBJ1-1; V: TRBV7-9; length: 13; D: -; size: many; DNA: TGTGCCAGCAGCTTAGATGCAGGGTTGGTAGCTTTCTTT; CDR3: CASSLDAGLVAFF
J: TRBJ2-7; V: TRBV7-3; length: 12; D: -; size: many; DNA: TGTGCCAGCAGCTTGGAGGTCTACGAGCAGTACTTC; CDR3: CASSLEVYEQYF
J: TRBJ2-1; V: TRBV4-2; length: 14; D: TRBD2; size: many; DNA: TGTGCCAGCAGTGTACTAGCGGGGCACAATGAGCAGTTCTTC; CDR3: CASSVLAGHNEQFF
J: TRBJ1-4; V: TRBV4-1; length: 17; D: TRBD1; size: many; DNA: TGCGCCAGCAGCCAAGGGGACAGGGGGCGCGGAAATGAAAAACTGTTTTTT; CDR3: CASSQGDRGRGNEKLFF
J: TRBJ2-3; V: TRBV10-3; length: 11; D: -; size: -; DNA: TGTTCCATCAGTTCCACAGATACGCAGTATTTT; CDR3: CSISSTDTQYF
J: TRBJ1-5; V: TRBV28; length: 14; D: -; size: many; DNA: TGTGCCAGCAGTGGGGCCCCAGGCCATCAGCCCCAGCATTTT; CDR3: CASSGAPGHQPQHF
J: TRBJ2-3; V: TRBV19; length: 17; D: -; size: few; DNA: TGTGCCAGTAGTTATCGACCCGGGGGCGGAAGCACAGATACGCAGTATTTT; CDR3: CASSYRPGGGSTDTQYF
J: TRBJ2-7; V: TRBV20-1; length: 15; D: TRBD1; size: many; DNA: TGCAGTGCTAGACAAACAGGGGCCCGATCCTACGAGCAGTACTTC; CDR3: CSARQTGARSYEQYF
J: TRBJ2-7; V: TRBV6-2/TRBV6-3; length: 16; D: -; size: many; DNA: TGTGCCAGCAGCATCTCCGGGACATACAACTCCTACGAGCAGTACTTC; CDR3: CASSISGTYNSYEQYF
J: TRBJ1-5; V: TRBV6-2/TRBV6-3; length: 17; D: TRBD1; size: many; DNA: TGTGCCAGCAGCCGAGCGGACAGGGGACGGGGGAATCAGCCCCAGCATTTT; CDR3: CASSRADRGRGNQPQHF
J: TRBJ2-1; V: TRBV30; length: 13; D: -; size: -; DNA: TGTGCCTGGGACAGGAGCTCCTACAATGAGCAGTTCTTC; CDR3: CAWDRSSYNEQFF
J: TRBJ2-1; V: TRBV7-2; length: 16; D: TRBD1; size: many; DNA: TGTGCCAGCAGGCGACATGGGACAGGGCCCTACAATGAGCAGTTCTTC; CDR3: CASRRHGTGPYNEQFF
J: TRBJ2-7; V: TRBV29-1; length: 12; D: -; size: many; DNA: TGCAGCGTTGAAATGGGGTCCTACGAGCAGTACTTC; CDR3: CSVEMGSYEQYF
J: TRBJ2-7; V: TRBV3-1; length: 12; D: -; size: many; DNA: TGTGCCAGCAGCCAAGCCGGGTACGAGCAGTACTTC; CDR3: CASSQAGYEQYF
J: TRBJ1-2; V: TRBV15; length: 11; D: -; size: many; DNA: TGTGCCACCAGCAGAGAGGATGGCTACACCTTC; CDR3: CATSREDGYTF
J: TRBJ1-5; V: TRBV6-2/TRBV6-3; length: 15; D: -; size: many; DNA: TGTGCCAGCAGTTACTCGACTGGGCGCAATCAGCCCCAGCATTTT; CDR3: CASSYSTGRNQPQHF
J: TRBJ2-1; V: TRBV19; length: 17; D: -; size: -; DNA: TGTGCCAGTAGTATAAGGGACCGGGGGTCTCTCTACAATGAGCAGTTCTTC; CDR3: CASSIRDRGSLYNEQFF
J: TRBJ2-4; V: TRBV20-1; length: 15; D: -; size: many; DNA: TGCAGTGCTACCGGGGGCGAGGTAGCCAAAAACATTCAGTACTTC; CDR3: CSATGGEVAKNIQYF
J: TRBJ2-1; V: TRBV28; length: 16; D: TRBD2; size: many; DNA: TGTGCCAGCAGGGAGGGCAGGACTAGCTCCTACAATGAGCAGTTCTTC; CDR3: CASREGRTSSYNEQFF
J: TRBJ1-2; V: TRBV27; length: 14; D: -; size: many; DNA: TGTGCCAGCAGTCCTCAGGGTCTAGACTATGGCTACACCTTC; CDR3: CASSPQGLDYGYTF
J: TRBJ2-5; V: TRBV9; length: 15; D: -; size: many; DNA: TGTGCCAGCAGCGTAGCTACTAGGTCCAGGGAGACCCAGTACTTC; CDR3: CASSVATRSRETQYF
J: TRBJ1-5; V: TRBV4-3; length: 14; D: TRBD1; size: many; DNA: TGCGCCAGCAGCCAAGGAACAGGGGAAAAGCCCCAGCATTTT; CDR3: CASSQGTGEKPQHF
J: TRBJ2-5; V: TRBV5-1; length: 16; D: -; size: many; DNA: TGCGCCAGCAGCAACAGCCTAGACCTCCCTCAAGAGACCCAGTACTTC; CDR3: CASSNSLDLPQETQYF
J: TRBJ2-1; V: TRBV5-1; length: 17; D: TRBD2; size: many; DNA: TGCGCCAGCAGCAGAGAATTGACTAGCGGATATACACGTGAGCAGTTCTTC; CDR3: CASSRELTSGYTREQFF
J: TRBJ1-4; V: TRBV4-1; length: 17; D: -; size: many; DNA: TGCGCCAGCAGCCAACTCCTGATCAGGGGAACTAATGAAAAACTGTTTTTT; CDR3: CASSQLLIRGTNEKLFF
J: TRBJ2-5; V: TRBV20-1; length: 14; D: -; size: many; DNA: TGCAGTGCTATCCCTCACAGGATCCAAGAGACCCAGTACTTC; CDR3: CSAIPHRIQETQYF
J: TRBJ2-2; V: TRBV29-1; length: 13; D: -; size: many; DNA: TGCAGCGTTGGACTGTCGAACACCGGGGAGCTGTTTTTT; CDR3: CSVGLSNTGELFF
J: TRBJ1-4; V: TRBV20-1; length: 13; D: -; size: many; DNA: TGCAGTGCAGAAGATGGTCCAGGGGAAAAACTGTTTTTT; CDR3: CSAEDGPGEKLFF
J: TRBJ2-1; V: TRBV12-3/TRBV12-4; length: 16; D: TRBD2; size: many; DNA: TGTGCCAGCACCCAGCTAGCGGGAGGGTTCTACAATGAGCAGTTCTTC; CDR3: CASTQLAGGFYNEQFF
J: TRBJ2-5; V: TRBV11-2; length: 13; D: -; size: many; DNA: TGTGCCAGCAGCTTAGGGGTTGCGGAGACCCAGTACTTC; CDR3: CASSLGVAETQYF
J: TRBJ2-7; V: TRBV25-1; length: 15; D: TRBD2; size: many; DNA: TGTGCCAGCAGTGAATCCAGCGGGAAGGGATACGAGCAGTACTTC; CDR3: CASSESSGKGYEQYF
J: TRBJ2-1; V: TRBV11-3; length: 14; D: TRBD2; size: -; DNA: TGTGCCAGCAGCCCTAGCGGCCCCTACAATGAGCAGTTCTTC; CDR3: CASSPSGPYNEQFF
J: TRBJ1-6; V: TRBV2; length: 13; D: -; size: -; DNA: TGTGCCAGCAGTGAGAGGGGCAATTCACCCCTCCACTTT; CDR3: CASSERGNSPLHF
J: TRBJ1-5; V: TRBV2; length: 14; D: TRBD1; size: many; DNA: TGTGCCAGCAGTGGTTCATCAGGGGGTCAGCCCCAGCATTTT; CDR3: CASSGSSGGQPQHF
J: TRBJ1-5; V: TRBV12-5; length: 15; D: TRBD1; size: many; DNA: TGTGCTAGTGGCCGCTACGGAGGGGGCAGTCAGCCCCAGCATTTT; CDR3: CASGRYGGGSQPQHF
J: TRBJ1-2; V: TRBV11-3; length: 13; D: -; size: many; DNA: TGTGCCAGCAGCTTAATCCAGGGGAATGGCTACACCTTC; CDR3: CASSLIQGNGYTF
J: TRBJ1-5; V: TRBV7-2; length: 15; D: -; size: many; DNA: TGTGCCAGCAGCTTAAGGGGACTTAGCAATCAGCCCCAGCATTTT; CDR3: CASSLRGLSNQPQHF
J: TRBJ2-4; V: TRBV3-1; length: 15; D: -; size: few; DNA: TGTGCCAGCAGCCAAGATAGTCAAGCCAAAAACATTCAGTACTTC; CDR3: CASSQDSQAKNIQYF
J: TRBJ2-1; V: TRBV13; length: 15; D: TRBD2; size: many; DNA: TGTGCCAGCAGCACTAGCGGGATTTTATACAATGAGCAGTTCTTC; CDR3: CASSTSGILYNEQFF
J: TRBJ2-5; V: TRBV5-5; length: 15; D: TRBD1; size: few; DNA: TGTGCCAGCAGCCGACAGGGGGGTGCACAAGAGACCCAGTACTTC; CDR3: CASSRQGGAQETQYF
J: TRBJ2-1; V: TRBV4-1; length: 17; D: TRBD1; size: many; DNA: TGCGCCAGCAGCCAAGATCCCCCCGGGACAGGGTACAATGAGCAGTTCTTC; CDR3: CASSQDPPGTGYNEQFF
J: TRBJ2-3; V: TRBV29-1; length: 11; D: -; size: many; DNA: TGCAGCGCTGAAGTCCTAGATACGCAGTATTTT; CDR3: CSAEVLDTQYF
J: TRBJ2-4; V: TRBV23-1; length: 12; D: -; size: -; DNA: TGCGCCAAAGGGGTGGTGAGGGACATTCAGTACTTC; CDR3: CAKGVVRDIQYF
J: TRBJ2-1; V: TRBV11-2; length: 16; D: TRBD2; size: many; DNA: TGTGCCAGCAGCTTAGGGATAGCGGGGGCTGAACAGGGGCAGTTCTTC; CDR3: CASSLGIAGAEQGQFF